The TCR beta chain described here comes from a study of CD8 T cells in Susac syndrome. It was with random hexamers that 0.5 to 1 ug RNA was reverse transcribed. TCRdb used MiXCR to reprocess the immunoSEQ multiplex PCR reads, holding one entry per CDR3 protein. The table lists around 120,000 distinct CDR3 sequences, roughly 93% of them singletons. Per the germline V gene, CDR1 is WSHSY and CDR2 is SAAADI. V lost 8 bases and J lost 6, with 23 bases in between. The length of the CDR3 is 16 residues. The chain combines TRBV10-2 with TRBJ2-1; a possible D gene is TRBD2 (5 bases). The TCR comes from a human donor with multiple sclerosis. The specimen was CD4+ T cells from PBMCs. CDR3 DNA sequence: TGCGCCAGCGAAAGGCGGGCTAGCTTGATCGCCAATGAGCAGTTCTTC. Translating gives CASERRASLIANEQFF.